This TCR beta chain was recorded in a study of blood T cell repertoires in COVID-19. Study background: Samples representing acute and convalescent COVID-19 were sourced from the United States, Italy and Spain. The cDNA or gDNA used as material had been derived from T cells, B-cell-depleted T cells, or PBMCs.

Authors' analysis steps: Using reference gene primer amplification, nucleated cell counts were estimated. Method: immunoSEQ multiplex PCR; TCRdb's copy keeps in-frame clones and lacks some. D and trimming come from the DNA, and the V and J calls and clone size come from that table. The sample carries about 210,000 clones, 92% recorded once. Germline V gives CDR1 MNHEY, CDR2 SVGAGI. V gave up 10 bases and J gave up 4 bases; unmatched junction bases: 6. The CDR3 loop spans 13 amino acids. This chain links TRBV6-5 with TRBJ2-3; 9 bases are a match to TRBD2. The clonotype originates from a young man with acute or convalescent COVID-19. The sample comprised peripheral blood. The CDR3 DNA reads TGTGCCATCCGTAGCGGGGGCGCAGATACGCAGTATTTT. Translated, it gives CAIRSGGADTQYF.